The text below deals with one T cell receptor beta chain. At least ten counts were recorded for this clonotype. The antigen it binds to is not known. Within one base of it there is no much larger clone, and no base qualities were kept. CDR1 and CDR2 are read off the germline V gene as MNHEY and SVGEGT. The CDR3 runs 14 amino acids, cysteine and phenylalanine included. Left in the record is the CDR3 DNA by itself, 42 bases read in frame from the first base. V is cut back by 7 bases and J by 1 base, with 4 bases in the junction unmatched. The data derive from a study of Graves' ophthalmopathy and Graves' hyperthyroidism (dated by TCRdb to the late 2010s). Broadly, across the study: Peripheral blood samples were taken at the time of initial diagnosis, before any treatment was given. To tell Graves' ophthalmopathy apart from Graves' hyperthyroidism, and to predict which patients would progress to ophthalmopathy, the study relied on TCR beta repertoire signatures. In total, under 150 blood samples were TCR-sequenced: fewer than 50 ophthalmopathy, 75 hyperthyroidism and about 17 hyperthyroidism-to-ophthalmopathy patients. To explore V-J signatures that distinguish ophthalmopathy from hyperthyroidism, a discovery set of 100 patients was enrolled, made up of under 50 with ophthalmopathy and under 65 with stable hyperthyroidism. An independent validation cohort comprised around 20 hyperthyroidism patients and some 16 patients who later progressed from hyperthyroidism to ophthalmopathy. In roughly 6 hyperthyroidism patients, T-cell repertoires of thyroid tissue and blood were compared. Once sampling was done, hyperthyroidism patients were given methimazole at a starting dose of 30 mg daily, while ophthalmopathy patients were given high-dose intravenous methylprednisolone. For training and testing, the 100 patients in the discovery cohort were randomly divided in a 7:3 ratio.

For repertoire sequencing, TCR beta CDR3 regions were amplified from RNA transcripts. A first-round RT-PCR used HTBI primers with the Qiagen OneStep RT-PCR kit, followed by a second-round multiplex PCR, size selection and purification. Libraries were sequenced on an Illumina HiSeq2000 using paired-end 100 bp reads. Per the authors' processing: Reads were processed with SOAPnuke, discarding reads with adapters, uncalled bases, mean Phred below 15, or no exact constant-primer or identifier match. COPE v1.2.5 was used to merge the high-quality paired reads. Unique nucleotide sequences were defined as clonotypes and aligned to IMGT TRB V, D and J references using MiTCR v1.1. Analysis was restricted to V-J combinations with a frequency above 0.0001, which covered roughly 99% of repertoires. For each V-J combination, a TCR clonal expansion and chaos score was defined as F50 clonal expansion divided by the chaos observed in the TCRdist matrix. Welch's t-statistics and random forest were used to reduce the features to about 14 V-J combinations, which were then used as input to a naive Bayes classifier. The similarity between thyroid and blood repertoires was quantified using the Morisita-Horn index. TCRdb ran its own pipeline on the public reads, namely fastp trimming at Q25 and MiXCR clone calling, and kept in-frame beta chains. Each entry is one CDR3 protein sequence, shown with its most common DNA and genes. Here the V and J calls rest on TCRdb's processing, not on the authors' analysis. Across this sample there are about 420,000 distinct CDR3 sequences, with about 21% seen only once. Of the sample, 2.5% to 3.5% falls within the top ten clones.

Points the paper makes about the study in general: In validation, the model predicted ophthalmopathy progression with more than 70% sensitivity and 72.22% specificity; approximately 12 predicted patients were CT-confirmed with GO in a median of roughly 6.8 months. Most of the expanded thyroid clonotypes with a frequency above 0.001 were also detected in blood, and it was suggested that the thyroid immune response may be reflected by blood repertoires. No statistical method was used to predetermine the sample size, and group allocation was not hidden from the investigators. Ophthalmopathy was separated from stable hyperthyroidism by the 13-signature model with more than 85% sensitivity and about 83% specificity in cross-validation and with 80%/75% in the test set.

Hyperthyroidism was defined as stable when no progression to ophthalmopathy occurred within 18 months of follow-up. The hyperthyroidism patients were 18 to 65 years old and newly diagnosed, with a disease duration of less than 2 months. Patients with other autoimmune diseases, uncontrolled infections, pregnancy or lactation were excluded from the study. Clinical symptoms, serum thyroxine, TRAb, thyroid ultrasound and orbital computed tomography formed the basis of the diagnosis. Using Ficoll-Paque density gradient centrifugation, PBMCs were isolated from about 9.2 ml of fresh peripheral blood. Total RNA was extracted with Trizol reagent and quality-checked on an Agilent 2100 Bioanalyzer.

The receptor chain draws on TRBV6-2 or TRBV6-3 and TRBJ1-1, and 9 junction bases match TRBD1. Material: peripheral blood. The clonotype comes from a woman aged 18 to 35 with stable Graves' hyperthyroidism. Donor details come from another sample of the same person, matched by shared clones. The CDR3 region has the sequence CASTDRGQNTEAFF. Here is the DNA: TGTGCCAGCACGGACAGGGGTCAGAACACTGAAGCTTTCTTT.